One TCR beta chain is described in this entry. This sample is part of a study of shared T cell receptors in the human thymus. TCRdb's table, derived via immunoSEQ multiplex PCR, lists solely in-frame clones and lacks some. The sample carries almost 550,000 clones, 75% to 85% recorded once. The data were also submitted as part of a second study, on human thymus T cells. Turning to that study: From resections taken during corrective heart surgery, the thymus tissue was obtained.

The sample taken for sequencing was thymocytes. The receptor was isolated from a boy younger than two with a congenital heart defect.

CDR3 coding DNA: TGTGCCAGCACCCCGTCGGGGGAATCCTACGAGCAGTACTTC. It yields the protein CASTPSGESYEQYF. This sequence joins TRBV7-2 and TRBJ2-7; possibly TRBD2 for D (6 bases). CDR3 length: 14 amino acids. From germline, CDR1 is SGHTA and CDR2 FQGNSA. Trimming cost V 7 bases and J 1 base, with 14 bases left between them.